The clone carrying this T cell receptor (beta chain) was seen only a few times. As yet, its antigen is unknown. Expressed TCRB transcripts were sequenced after all isolated RNA was converted to cDNA. The method was immunoSEQ multiplex PCR; TCRdb's version includes in-frame clones alone and lacks a portion of them. The table lists about 620,000 clones, 15% to 17% of them singletons. This sample is drawn from a study of beta chain features in type 1 diabetes. Study observations and caveats: Reduced insertions and increased deletions marked VDJ junctions in type 1 diabetes patients.

Germline assignment: CDR1 GTSNPN and CDR2 SVGIG (reference sequence). Between the trimmed V and J ends, which lost 0 bases and 6 bases, there was a span of 14 bases. CDR3 length equals 14 residues. The sample comprised naive CD4+ T cells from blood. The V gene is TRBV30, the J gene TRBJ1-2; D not certain. This TCR was recovered from a man in his late teens or twenties in good health. This CDR3 is CAWSVRGGPNGYTF. DNA of the CDR3: TGTGCCTGGAGTGTACGTGGAGGTCCCAATGGCTACACCTTC. Full variable domain (remainder filled in from reference TRBV30 and TRBJ1-2): SQTIHQWPATLVQPVGSPLSLECTVEGTSNPNLYWYRQAAGRGLQLLFYSVGIGQISSEVPQNLSASRPQDRQFILSSKKLLLSDSGFYLCAWSVRGGPNGYTFGSGTRLTVV.